What follows are 31 T cell receptor beta chains derived from one specimen sequenced in a study of beta chain features in type 1 diabetes. Of the isolated RNA, all was reverse transcribed, and so the sequenced material was expressed TCRB transcripts. Profiled with immunoSEQ multiplex PCR; TCRdb holds only in-frame clones, not every one. This sample has some 360,000 clones, with 9.5% to 10% found just once. What these receptors recognize is not known. Study-wide findings and caveats: Across all four CD4+ subsets, people with type 1 diabetes showed modestly shorter TCRB CDR3s.

Sequencing was done on a sample of central memory CD4+ T cells from blood. The receptors stem from a man aged 30 to 39 with type 1 diabetes.

Worth noting for this clone: A much larger clone sits a single nucleotide away, making a read error possible. In nucleotides, the CDR3 is TGTGCCAGCACCCCTAACACCGGGGAGCTGTTTTTT. This codes for CASTPNTGELFF. This chain links TRBV21-1 with TRBJ2-2; the listed D gene, TRBD2, was not tested against the DNA. TRBV21-1 is a listed pseudogene. The CDR3 is 12 residues long.

J is TRBJ2-7 and V is TRBV19, with D perhaps matching TRBD1 (5 bases). The CDR3 contains 13 residues. Germline lookup yields CDR1 LNHDA and CDR2 SQIVND (reference sequence). The ends were cut back, 3 bases at V and 5 bases at J, with 11 bases in the middle. The chain's CDR3 is CASSIGQGHEQYF. For the CDR3, the DNA is TGTGCCAGTAGTATCGGCCAGGGCCACGAGCAGTACTTC.

The chain couples TRBV11-2 to TRBJ1-3; TRBD1 matches 9 bases. This CDR3 has 16 amino acids. Germline-derived CDR1 and CDR2 are SGHAT and FQNNGV. V lost 3 bases and J lost 2; bases outside the gene matches: 5. CDR3 sequence (DNA): TGTGCCAGCAGCTTCGTTTGGACAGGGGCTGGAAACACCATATATTTT. Amino acid sequence: CASSFVWTGAGNTIYF.

In this sample, this clone turned up many times. This chain links TRBV28 with TRBJ2-7; D is unresolved. The V gene's germline CDR1 is MDHEN and CDR2 SYDVKM. This CDR3 contains 15 residues. The ends were cut back, 2 bases at V and 3 bases at J, with 14 bases in the middle. This CDR3 is CASSLTVVGNYEQYF. The CDR3 nucleotides read TGTGCCAGCAGTTTAACTGTAGTAGGGAACTACGAGCAGTACTTC.

The sample holds a few counts of this clone. V and J are TRBV18 and TRBJ2-1, with TRBD2 as a possible D gene (5 bases). CDR1 KGHSH and CDR2 LQKENI come from the germline V gene. Trimming cost V 1 base and J 6 bases, with 16 bases left between them. This CDR3 contains 16 residues. CDR3 amino acids: CASSPLRGPGGNEQFF. CDR3 in DNA: TGTGCCAGCTCACCACTACGCGGCCCAGGAGGCAATGAGCAGTTCTTC.

In this sample, this clone turned up a few times. The chain recombines TRBV15 with TRBJ2-2; possibly TRBD1 for D (6 bases). Germline V gene lookup returns CDR1 LNHNV and CDR2 YYDKDF (reference sequence). CDR3 length: 16 amino acids. Trimming pared 5 bases from V and 0 bases from J, leaving 13 bases between. The CDR3 DNA is TGTGCCACCAGCGGAACGGACAGATCGAACACCGGGGAGCTGTTTTTT. It yields the protein CATSGTDRSNTGELFF.

This chain joins TRBV9 and TRBJ2-7, with TRBD1 identical over 7 bases. With 3 bases clipped from V and 6 bases from J, the junction kept 6 bases outside the gene matches. Per germline, CDR1 SGDLS and CDR2 YYNGEE. The CDR3 contains 13 residues. Here the CDR3 DNA reads TGTGCCAGCAGCGCGACAGGGATAGGCGAGCAGTACTTC. As protein: CASSATGIGEQYF.

The J gene is TRBJ2-7, the V gene TRBV6-5, with 7 bases fitting TRBD1. With 4 bases clipped from V and 2 bases from J, the junction kept 11 bases outside the gene matches. CDR1 MNHEY and CDR2 SVGAGI come from the germline V gene. This CDR3 is 16 amino acids long. The CDR3, as DNA: TGTGCCAGCAGTTTCGCTCCAACGGGACAGACCTACGAGCAGTACTTC. Protein: CASSFAPTGQTYEQYF.

Many counts were recorded for this clone. The V call is TRBV11-3, the J call TRBJ2-7, with 9 positions matching TRBD1. The CDR3 covers 14 residues. From germline, CDR1 is SGHNT and CDR2 YENEEA. Trimming at V came to 5 bases and at J to 3 bases, leaving 5 bases not matched to a gene. The CDR3 DNA reads as TGTGCCAGCAGCCCCCCGGGACAGGGCTACGAGCAGTACTTC. This translates into CASSPPGQGYEQYF.

This clone was counted between two and nine times. V usage is TRBV7-3 and J usage is TRBJ1-1; D is unresolved. Germline CDR1 reads SGHTA; CDR2 reads FQGTGA. Deletions cut 4 bases from V and 5 bases from J, with 11 bases between. This CDR3 region has 13 residues. In DNA, the CDR3 is TGTGCCAGCAGCTCACAATGGGGAACTGAAGCTTTCTTT. It encodes CASSSQWGTEAFF.

The V and J genes are TRBV5-6 and TRBJ2-7, with TRBD2 matching 10 bases. V was clipped by 3 bases and J by 7 bases; unmatched bases: 7. Germline CDR1 reads SGHDT; CDR2 reads YYEEEE. CDR3 length equals 14 residues. DNA for the CDR3: TGTGCCAGCAGCTCCATAGCGGGAGGCCGAGAGCAGTACTTC. It encodes CASSSIAGGREQYF. The entire variable domain, with the rest obtained from reference TRBV5-6 and TRBJ2-7, is as follows: DAGVTQSPTHLIKTRGQQVTLRCSPKSGHDTVSWYQQALGQGPQFIFQYYEEEERQRGNFPDRFSGHQFPNYSSELNVNALLLGDSALYLCASSSIAGGREQYFGPGTRLTVT.

This chain links TRBV30 with TRBJ1-5; D unclear. Germline assignment: CDR1 GTSNPN and CDR2 SVGIG (reference sequence). The CDR3 is made up of 13 amino acids. V was trimmed by 1 base and J by 4 bases, leaving 8 bases between them. Here the CDR3 DNA reads TGTGCCTGGAGTGAGCAGGAAAATCAGCCCCAGCATTTT. The encoded protein is CAWSEQENQPQHF. The full variable domain, with the rest looked up from reference TRBV30 and TRBJ1-5, is SQTIHQWPATLVQPVGSPLSLECTVEGTSNPNLYWYRQAAGRGLQLLFYSVGIGQISSEVPQNLSASRPQDRQFILSSKKLLLSDSGFYLCAWSEQENQPQHFGDGTRLSIL.

This clone was counted a few times. J is TRBJ1-1 and V is TRBV7-2; TRBD1 matches at 11 bases. Germline V gene lookup returns CDR1 SGHTA and CDR2 FQGNSA. This CDR3 contains 15 residues. The J segment lost 4 bases and the V segment lost 4 bases, leaving 5 bases of the junction unmatched. CDR3 DNA: TGTGCCAGCAGCTCCCAAGGACAGGGGGCCACTGAAGCTTTCTTT. Translation gives CASSSQGQGATEAFF.

This clone was observed a handful of times. The V and J genes are TRBV6-5 and TRBJ1-2, with 9 bases matching TRBD1. The CDR3 is 16 amino acids. V gave up 4 bases and J gave up 0 bases; unmatched junction bases: 6. From germline, CDR1 is MNHEY and CDR2 SVGAGI. CDR3: CASSSFTGGPNYGYTF. The CDR3 coding sequence is TGTGCCAGCAGTTCCTTTACAGGGGGCCCTAACTATGGCTACACCTTC.

V usage is TRBV7-2 and J usage is TRBJ2-3, with D perhaps matching TRBD2 (6 bases). V lost 6 bases and J 6 bases, leaving 19 bases between the germline ends. CDR3 length equals 15 residues. From germline, CDR1 is SGHTA and CDR2 FQGNSA. CDR3 sequence reads: CASRISGASPDTQYF. The CDR3 DNA sequence: TGTGCCAGCAGGATTAGCGGAGCCTCCCCTGATACGCAGTATTTT.

The table lists this clone with a few counts. V gene TRBV5-6 combines with J gene TRBJ2-3; tentative D call: TRBD2 (5 bases). The germline V and J ends were trimmed by 4 bases and 4 bases, with 13 bases remaining between them. CDR1 and CDR2 from the germline V gene are SGHDT and YYEEEE. This CDR3 is 14 amino acids long. The CDR3: CASSSTGESDTQYF. CDR3 sequence (DNA): TGTGCCAGCAGCAGTACCGGGGAGTCAGATACGCAGTATTTT.

In its sample, this clone was seen many times. The CDR3 DNA reads as TGTGCCAGCTCACCAGAGAGGGAGGGGACCCAGTACTTC. Translation: CASSPEREGTQYF. The chain combines TRBV18 with TRBJ2-5; 7 positions match TRBD2. Germline CDR1 is KGHSH and CDR2 is LQKENI. V was clipped by 2 bases and J by 7 bases; unmatched bases: 4. The CDR3 has 13 amino acids. The full variable domain, in which reference TRBV18 and TRBJ2-5 provide the parts outside the CDR3, is NAGVMQNPRHLVRRRGQEARLRCSPMKGHSHVYWYRQLPEEGLKFMVYLQKENIIDESGMPKERFSAEFPKEGPSILRIQQVVRGDSAAYFCASSPEREGTQYFGPGTRLLVL.

This clone was counted only a few times. V and J are TRBV6-6 and TRBJ2-5, with TRBD2 matching 7 bases. V was pared by 5 bases and J by 3 bases, with 0 bases of the junction left unmatched. This CDR3 comprises 12 residues. The germline CDR1 and CDR2 sequences are MNHNY and SVGAGI (reference sequence). The CDR3 here is CASSLAEETQYF. CDR3 in DNA: TGTGCCAGCAGTCTAGCGGAAGAGACCCAGTACTTC.

The chain recombines TRBV6-1 with TRBJ2-2; no clear D. The CDR3 contains 11 residues. The ends were cut back, 6 bases at V and 4 bases at J, with 3 bases in the middle. Per germline, CDR1 MNHNS and CDR2 SASEGT. In DNA, the CDR3 is TGTGCCAGCAGGGGCACCGGGGAGCTGTTTTTT. This sequence encodes CASRGTGELFF.

J is TRBJ1-2 and V is TRBV18, with 7 bases that match TRBD1. The germline CDR1 and CDR2 sequences are KGHSH and LQKENI. The trim removed 6 bases at V and 1 base at J, leaving 5 bases unmatched. This CDR3 is built from 14 residues. The CDR3 DNA reads TGTGCCAGCTCTCCGGGACAGTTTAACTATGGCTACACCTTC. Translation: CASSPGQFNYGYTF. The full variable domain, with the rest looked up from reference TRBV18 and TRBJ1-2, is NAGVMQNPRHLVRRRGQEARLRCSPMKGHSHVYWYRQLPEEGLKFMVYLQKENIIDESGMPKERFSAEFPKEGPSILRIQQVVRGDSAAYFCASSPGQFNYGYTFGSGTRLTVV.

This clone was found a few times. The chain carries TRBV4-3 and TRBJ1-2, with D possibly TRBD1 on 6 matching bases. V was cut by 4 bases and J by 8 bases, with 14 bases left in between. The CDR3 loop spans 13 amino acids. Germline CDR1 and CDR2: LGHNA and YSLEER. The CDR3 region has the DNA TGCGCCAGCAGCCCCCTAACAGGGCTAGGCTACACCTTC. Translated, it gives CASSPLTGLGYTF.

This clone was found a few times. This chain joins TRBV29-1 and TRBJ2-5; 9 bases agree with TRBD2. The CDR3 is made up of 15 amino acids. Germline CDR1 reads SQVTM; CDR2 reads ANQGSEA. V trimming: 7 bases; J trimming: 5 bases; junction bases outside the gene matches: 14. The CDR3, as DNA: TGCAGCGGAGGGGGGGCGGGAGGGCCTGAGGAGACCCAGTACTTC. Translating gives CSGGGAGGPEETQYF. Full variable domain (remainder filled in from reference TRBV29-1 and TRBJ2-5): SAVISQKPSRDICQRGTSLTIQCQVDSQVTMMFWYRQQPGQSLTLIATANQGSEATYESGFVIDKFPISRPNLTFSTLTVSNMSPEDSSIYLCSGGGAGGPEETQYFGPGTRLLVL.

A few counts support this clone. The chain carries TRBV14 and TRBJ2-3; 7 nucleotides match TRBD2. After removal of 1 base from V and 3 bases from J, the junction contained 10 bases not matched to a gene. This CDR3 is built from 17 residues. Germline V gene lookup returns CDR1 SGHDN and CDR2 FVKESK. The CDR3 protein is CASSQAMGGRATDTQYF. CDR3 bases: TGTGCCAGCAGCCAAGCTATGGGCGGGAGAGCAACAGATACGCAGTATTTT.

The chain links TRBV6-1 to TRBJ2-3; D call uncertain. Trimming left V 5 bases short and J 5 bases short, with 8 bases between. CDR1 and CDR2 from the germline V gene are MNHNS and SASEGT. CDR3 length: 12 residues. CDR3 loop: CASSTVGDTQYF. In DNA form, the CDR3 reads TGTGCCAGCAGTACCGTGGGAGATACGCAGTATTTT.

The chain combines TRBV7-9 with TRBJ2-3, with 9 nucleotides matching TRBD1. CDR1 is SEHNR and CDR2 is FQNEAQ in the germline V gene (reference sequence). CDR3 length: 15 amino acids. The V gene end was trimmed by 4 bases and the J gene end by 1 base; junction bases not matched to a gene: 3. The CDR3 protein is CASSSWDRGTDTQYF. Here the CDR3 DNA reads TGTGCCAGCAGCTCCTGGGACAGGGGCACAGATACGCAGTATTTT.

There are a few counts of this clone. CDR3 amino acids: CASQASNYGYTF. CDR3 coding DNA: TGTGCCTCACAGGCCTCTAACTATGGCTACACCTTC. The gene calls are TRBV28 and TRBJ1-2, with D perhaps TRBD1 (5 bases). V shed 11 bases and J shed 0 bases, with 10 bases lying between them. Germline V gene sequence: CDR1 MDHEN, CDR2 SYDVKM. This CDR3 region has 12 residues.

This clone came up a few times. The chain is built from TRBV7-8 and TRBJ1-2; tentative D call: TRBD1 (6 bases). This CDR3 has 17 amino acids. Germline loops: CDR1 SGHVS, CDR2 FQNEAQ. Trimming took 4 bases from V and 1 from J, leaving 19 bases between them. The CDR3 nucleotides are TGTGCCAGCAGCTCCGGACAGATCAATACTAATAACTATGGCTACACCTTC. Protein sequence: CASSSGQINTNNYGYTF.

This clone appeared a few times. The rearrangement joins TRBV28 to TRBJ1-2, with TRBD1 matching over 8 bases. This CDR3 region has 13 residues. V lost 7 bases to trimming and J lost 4 bases; unmatched junction nucleotides: 5. Per germline, CDR1 MDHEN and CDR2 SYDVKM. The CDR3 nucleotides are TGTGCCAGCAACTCGGACAGGGTCTATGGCTACACCTTC. Its translation: CASNSDRVYGYTF.

The chain joins TRBV30 to TRBJ1-1; no clear D. Germline V gives CDR1 GTSNPN, CDR2 SVGIG (reference sequence). Trimming cost V 1 base and J 1 base, with 10 bases left between them. The CDR3 runs to 14 residues. This chain's CDR3 is CAWSGFSANTEAFF. In DNA form, the CDR3 reads TGTGCCTGGAGTGGGTTCAGTGCGAACACTGAAGCTTTCTTT.

This clone has a count of ten or more. The V gene is TRBV7-9, the J gene TRBJ2-1; 7 positions match TRBD2. The CDR3 contains 15 residues. The J segment lost 5 bases and the V segment lost 0 bases, leaving 4 bases of the junction unmatched. The germline CDR1 and CDR2 sequences are SEHNR and FQNEAQ (reference sequence). The CDR3 DNA follows: TGTGCCAGCAGCTTAGCAGGACTAGGCAACAATGAGCAGTTCTTC. Translating gives CASSLAGLGNNEQFF.

This clone was seen a handful of times. The gene calls are TRBV11-2 and TRBJ2-4; unclear D gene. The germline V and J ends were trimmed by 5 bases and 7 bases, with 12 bases remaining between them. CDR1 and CDR2 from the germline V gene are SGHAT and FQNNGV. This CDR3 has 13 amino acids. This CDR3 reads CASSPPSRNIQYF. The DNA of the CDR3 is TGTGCCAGCAGCCCGCCGAGTAGGAACATTCAGTACTTC.